This record covers a single T cell receptor (beta chain). The target antigen is unknown. Using immunoSEQ multiplex PCR, the repertoire was profiled, and TCRdb retains in-frame clones only, with some absent. The profile covers approximately 140,000 clones, with around 86% appearing a single time and around 5% taken by the ten largest. This specimen comes from a study of Ad26.COV2.S vaccination and SARS-CoV-2 variants. Overall study results and limits: Vaccine and placebo groups showed comparable non-spike TCR breadth. People who got the vaccine had more spike-specific TCR breadth than people who got placebo.

Trimming removed 1 base from V and 0 bases from J, with 9 bases in between. The germline V gene has CDR1 SGHTA and CDR2 FQGNSA. CDR3 length: 15 amino acids. The source was peripheral blood, collected after recovery from COVID-19. The chain joins TRBV7-2 to TRBJ1-1; D gene uncertain. The sequence was collected from a human donor who had recovered from COVID-19. The chain's CDR3 is CASSLVAGVNTEAFF. The CDR3 DNA follows: TGTGCCAGCAGCTTAGTTGCCGGAGTGAACACTGAAGCTTTCTTT. Complete variable domain (other parts from reference TRBV7-2 and TRBJ1-1): GAGVSQSPSNKVTEKGKDVELRCDPISGHTALYWYRQSLGQGLEFLIYFQGNSAPDKSGLPSDRFSAERTGGSVSTLTIQRTQQEDSAVYLCASSLVAGVNTEAFFGQGTRLTVV.